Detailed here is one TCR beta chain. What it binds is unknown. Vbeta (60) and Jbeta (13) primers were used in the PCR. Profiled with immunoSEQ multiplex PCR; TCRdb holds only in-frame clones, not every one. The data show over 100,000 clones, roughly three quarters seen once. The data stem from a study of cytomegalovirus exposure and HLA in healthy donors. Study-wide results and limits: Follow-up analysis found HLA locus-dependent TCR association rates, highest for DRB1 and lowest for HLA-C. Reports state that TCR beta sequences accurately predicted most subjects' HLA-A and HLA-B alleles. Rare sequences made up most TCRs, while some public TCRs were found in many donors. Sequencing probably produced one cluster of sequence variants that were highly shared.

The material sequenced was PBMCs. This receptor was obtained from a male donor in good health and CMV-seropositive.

CDR3 in DNA: TGCGCCAGCAGCTTGGGGGGGGTCCTATCCTACGAGCAGTACTTC. Translation gives CASSLGGVLSYEQYF. The chain combines TRBV5-1 with TRBJ2-7; tentatively, D is TRBD2 (6 bases). V was shortened by 0 bases and J by 1 base, with 11 bases between the two germline ends. Germline loops: CDR1 SGHRS, CDR2 YFSETQ. This CDR3 has 15 residues. Based on the CDR3 plus reference TRBV5-1 and TRBJ2-7, the full variable domain is KAGVTQTPRYLIKTRGQQVTLSCSPISGHRSVSWYQQTPGQGLQFLFEYFSETQRNKGNFPGRFSGRQFSNSRSEMNVSTLELGDSALYLCASSLGGVLSYEQYFGPGTRLTVT.